A selection of T cell receptor beta chains follows, all from one sample in a study of shared clonotypes between healthy human individuals. Method: immunoSEQ multiplex PCR; TCRdb's copy keeps in-frame clones and lacks some. The sample gives about 550,000 clones, nearly 97% of which show up once; over 0.09% is in the top ten. What was sequenced was naive CD8+ T cells sorted from blood. The receptors were sampled from a woman in her 30s in good health. Both conserved end residues are part of each CDR3. D genes are given only for firm matches. A clone size is listed for some rows: how often the clone was seen (once, few, many), or a class if it is expanded.

cdr3_nt cdr3_aa clone_size v_call d_call j_call
TGTGCCAGCAGTTACGAGGACAGGCTACCATCCTACGAGCAGTACTTC CASSYEDRLPSYEQYF NA TRBV6-7 TRBD1 TRBJ2-7
TGTGCCAGCAGTCCACCCAGCTACGAGCAGTACTTC CASSPPSYEQYF NA TRBV7-9 NA TRBJ2-7
TGTGCCAGCAGTGATGGACAGGGGGTTGAGACCCAGTACTTC CASSDGQGVETQYF NA TRBV2 TRBD1 TRBJ2-5
TGCGCCAGCAGCACTAGACTAGCGGGAAACACAGATACGCAGTATTTT CASSTRLAGNTDTQYF once TRBV5-1 TRBD2 TRBJ2-3
TGTGCCAGCAGCTTGGAGGGACAGGGTCTAGTTGAGCAGTACTTC CASSLEGQGLVEQYF NA TRBV5-4 TRBD1 TRBJ2-7
TGTGCCAGCGGGGACAGGGAAGGTAATGAGCAGTTCTTC CASGDREGNEQFF NA TRBV2 TRBD1 TRBJ2-1
TGTGCCAGTCGGGACCCCTTCTACGAGCAGTACTTC CASRDPFYEQYF NA TRBV19 NA TRBJ2-7
TGTGCCAGTAGTATGGGTAGCGGGAGTGGAGAGACCCAGTACTTC CASSMGSGSGETQYF NA TRBV19 TRBD2 TRBJ2-5
TGTGCCGGCAGTGAAATACTAGCGGATCAAGAGACCCAGTACTTC CAGSEILADQETQYF once TRBV2 TRBD2 TRBJ2-5
TGTGCCAGTAGTGTCAGGGTGTGGGACCGCACAGATACGCAGTATTTT CASSVRVWDRTDTQYF NA TRBV19 NA TRBJ2-3
TGTGCCAGCAGTACTCGGACAGGGAGCTATGGCTACACCTTC CASSTRTGSYGYTF once TRBV2 TRBD1 TRBJ1-2
TGTGCCACCAGCGGGACTAGCGGGTGGGCCACAGATACGCAGTATTTT CATSGTSGWATDTQYF NA TRBV15 TRBD2 TRBJ2-3
TGTGCCAGCAGGGGGGGCCACACTGAAGCTTTCTTT CASRGGHTEAFF NA TRBV7-9 NA TRBJ1-1
TGTGCCAGCAGCCCGATAGGGGGATACACCGGGGAGCTGTTTTTT CASSPIGGYTGELFF NA TRBV7-9 NA TRBJ2-2
TGTGCCAGTCGACTAAGCACAGATACGCAGTATTTT CASRLSTDTQYF NA TRBV28 NA TRBJ2-3
TGTGCCAGCAGCCAAGATTTAGGGACAGGGGCAGATACGCAGTATTTT CASSQDLGTGADTQYF NA TRBV4-2 TRBD1 TRBJ2-3
TGCGCCAGCAGCTTGGATGGGGGAGAGCAGTTCTTC CASSLDGGEQFF once TRBV5-1 NA TRBJ2-1
TGTGCCAGCAGCCAAGGTGGGACTACCTCGTTAGGGAGCGAGCAGTACTTC CASSQGGTTSLGSEQYF NA TRBV4-2 TRBD2 TRBJ2-7
TGTGCCAGCAGTCCAAGGACTAGCGGAACCTACGAGCAGTACTTC CASSPRTSGTYEQYF NA TRBV27 TRBD2 TRBJ2-7
TGCGCCAGCAGCCAGTTACAGGGGTTGAACACTGAAGCTTTCTTT CASSQLQGLNTEAFF NA TRBV4-3 TRBD1 TRBJ1-1
TGTGCCAATTTGAACAATTTGAACACTGAAGCTTTCTTT CANLNNLNTEAFF NA TRBV27 NA TRBJ1-1
TGTGCCAGCAGTTTAGAGAACAGGGGGCTATACGAGCAGTACTTC CASSLENRGLYEQYF NA TRBV28 TRBD1 TRBJ2-7
TGTGCCAGCAGCTCCGCGGTAGGCGGGGGCTCCTACGAGCAGTACTTC CASSSAVGGGSYEQYF once TRBV7-8 TRBD2 TRBJ2-7
TGTGCCAGCAGGTGGGGGGCTCTCGAAGCTTTCTTT CASRWGALEAFF NA TRBV2 NA TRBJ1-1
TGCGCCAGCAGCCACCCAACCGGACACCCCACGGGTGGCGAGCAGTACTTC CASSHPTGHPTGGEQYF once TRBV4-1 NA TRBJ2-7
TGTGCCAGCAGCGTAGGCGGGACAGCTAATGAAAAACTGTTTTTT CASSVGGTANEKLFF NA TRBV9 TRBD1 TRBJ1-4
TGCGCCAGCAGCTTGACGGAAAGCTCCTACAATGAGCAGTTCTTC CASSLTESSYNEQFF NA TRBV5-1 NA TRBJ2-1
TGTGCCAGCAGTTTGGGGGTTGGCAATCAGCCCCAGCATTTT CASSLGVGNQPQHF NA TRBV27 NA TRBJ1-5
TGTGCCAGCAGTTATTATACGGGAGGGAAGGGCGAGCAGTACTTC CASSYYTGGKGEQYF NA TRBV6-5 TRBD2 TRBJ2-7
TGTGCCAGCAGTTTAAGTTCGTGGCTCGCCGAGAAAGATACGCAGTATTTT CASSLSSWLAEKDTQYF NA TRBV27 NA TRBJ2-3
TGTGCCAGCAGTCTTTCCATGGGACAGAATAATCAGCCCCAGCATTTT CASSLSMGQNNQPQHF NA TRBV28 TRBD1 TRBJ1-5